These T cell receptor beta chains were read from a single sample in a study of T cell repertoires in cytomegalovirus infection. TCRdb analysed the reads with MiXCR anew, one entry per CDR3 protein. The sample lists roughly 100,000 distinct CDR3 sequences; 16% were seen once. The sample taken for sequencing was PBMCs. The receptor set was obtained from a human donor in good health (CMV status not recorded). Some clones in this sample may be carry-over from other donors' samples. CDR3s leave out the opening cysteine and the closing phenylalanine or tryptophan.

SADGSLYGYT,TRBV29-1,10,TRBJ1-2
ASSQSPLGTQY,TRBV5-6,11,TRBJ2-5
SARRASDVNYEQY,TRBV20-1,13,TRBJ2-7
ASSAGLQKEKLF,TRBV5-4,12,TRBJ1-4
SVTGGRGQEQF,TRBV29-1,11,TRBJ2-1
ASSPGGQGNTEAF,TRBV7-3,13,TRBJ1-1
ASRVRGSLAYGYT,TRBV19,13,TRBJ1-2
SALVVAGNEQF,TRBV20-1,11,TRBJ2-1
SVLSPNSYNEQF,TRBV29-1,12,TRBJ2-1
ASSIPYVYGYT,TRBV19,11,TRBJ1-2
ASSLGQGVEAF,TRBV28,11,TRBJ1-1
ASSSDAGQPQH,TRBV18,11,TRBJ1-5
ASSASFCGGTGDLREQY,TRBV12-3/TRBV12-4,17,TRBJ2-7
ASSPTWGQNTGELF,TRBV13,14,TRBJ2-2
ASSGSGRYTDTQY,TRBV28,13,TRBJ2-3
ASSHLTENTEAF,TRBV3-1,12,TRBJ1-1
ASSLLRGSTDTQY,TRBV7-2,13,TRBJ2-3
ASSATWGADLNYGYT,TRBV7-2,15,TRBJ1-2
SVAPDRLGRAF,TRBV29-1,11,TRBJ1-1
ASSTRLGTGELF,TRBV11-3,12,TRBJ2-2
SVEDSGLARETQY,TRBV29-1,13,TRBJ2-5
ASSLSAGGLNEQF,TRBV7-8,13,TRBJ2-1
ASSLSSGATLYNEQF,TRBV12-3/TRBV12-4,15,TRBJ2-1
SVGAASGGQETQY,TRBV29-1,13,TRBJ2-5
ASSSAPGSSDTQY,TRBV7-3,13,TRBJ2-3
ASTRTGGARTQY,TRBV7-2,12,TRBJ2-5
ASSFDNSYNEQF,TRBV5-1,12,TRBJ2-1
ASSPLPRDTQY,TRBV7-7,11,TRBJ2-3
ASSMRGGMYNEQF,TRBV11-3,13,TRBJ2-1
ASSSRDRTTHAF,TRBV7-2,12,TRBJ1-1
SAWGLASTYEQF,TRBV20-1,12,TRBJ2-1
ASSQAVDRGYSYT,TRBV3-1,13,TRBJ1-2
ASSPGTGGWGNTEAF,TRBV11-2,15,TRBJ1-1
ASSPQGQSNQPQH,TRBV7-6,13,TRBJ1-5
ASSGTSGWLEQF,TRBV12-3/TRBV12-4,12,TRBJ2-1
ASSLSGGTQAF,TRBV7-2,11,TRBJ1-1
ASSAGPPGPYNEQF,TRBV7-8,14,TRBJ2-1
AGSRPNTDTQY,TRBV7-9,11,TRBJ2-3
ASSFRRGRTEAF,TRBV5-6,12,TRBJ1-1
ASSLAPGSSPLH,TRBV7-6,12,TRBJ1-6
ASSPGGVGGTWDTQY,TRBV7-2,15,TRBJ2-3
ASSPRGQMNTEAF,TRBV7-9,13,TRBJ1-1
ASSSSGGPISYEQY,TRBV5-1,14,TRBJ2-7